The clone carrying this T cell receptor (beta chain) occurred a few times. Its antigen is not identified. CDR1 and CDR2 from the germline V gene are SGHTA and FQGNSA. The CDR3 covers 13 residues. V lost 5 bases and J 3 bases, leaving 10 bases between the germline ends. The sample belongs to a study of T cells in Graves' hyperthyroidism and ophthalmopathy. RNA transcripts served as the template for amplifying TCR beta CDR3 regions. First-round RT-PCR with HTBI primers amplified the TCR CDR3 region. Each CDR3 protein gets one entry after TCRdb re-called the multiplex PCR reads with MiXCR. The sample carries roughly 520,000 distinct CDR3 sequences, approximately 25% recorded once. General study points: A 13 V-J signature model discriminated ophthalmopathy versus stable hyperthyroidism.

The PBMCs were sourced from fresh peripheral blood (more than 8.5 ml). Sequencing input: blood. The TCR comes from a woman younger than 45 with Graves' ophthalmopathy. The rearrangement joins TRBV7-2 to TRBJ1-2; D not resolved. Here the CDR3 reads CASSPSVYYGYTF. In DNA, the CDR3 is TGTGCCAGCAGCCCATCAGTCTACTATGGCTACACCTTC.